The 30 T cell receptor beta chains below all came from one sample that was sequenced in a study of control samples from healthy donors and cancer patients. Data came from immunoSEQ multiplex PCR; TCRdb stores just in-frame clones and leaves some out. The table shows over 100,000 clones, with over 85% occurring only once. Sequenced sample: blood. These receptors were taken from a young man in good health.

The rearrangement uses TRBV6-1 and TRBJ2-1; TRBD2 agrees at 7 bases. CDR3 length: 15 residues. Germline V gives CDR1 MNHNS, CDR2 SASEGT. J gave up 1 base and V 3 bases, and 3 bases lay outside the gene matches. CDR3 protein: CASSDQAGSYNEQFF. The CDR3 coding sequence is TGTGCCAGCAGTGACCAAGCGGGATCCTACAATGAGCAGTTCTTC.

The chain has TRBV9 and TRBJ1-2; D may be TRBD1 (5 bases). The V and J ends lost 7 bases and 5 bases respectively, with 24 bases between them. The CDR3 contains 16 residues. The germline gives CDR1 SGDLS, CDR2 YYNGEE. The DNA of the CDR3 is TGTGCCAGCGGGGGTTCGGCTTATCGAGAGGGGTATGGCTACACCTTC. The encoded protein is CASGGSAYREGYGYTF.

The J gene is TRBJ1-1, the V gene TRBV29-1; D is unresolved. V lost 1 base and J lost 5, with 14 bases in between. CDR1 and CDR2 (germline): SQVTM, ANQGSEA. The CDR3 loop spans 14 amino acids. CDR3 region: CSVEVGSFRTEAFF. CDR3 bases: TGCAGCGTTGAAGTGGGATCCTTTCGGACTGAAGCTTTCTTT.

This chain uses TRBV5-1 with TRBJ1-2; no clear D. V was shortened by 4 bases and J by 5 bases, with 15 bases between the two germline ends. Germline loops: CDR1 SGHRS, CDR2 YFSETQ. This CDR3 contains 14 residues. The CDR3 here is CASSPLPGRYGYTF. Here the CDR3 DNA reads TGCGCCAGCAGCCCCCTCCCGGGCCGATATGGCTACACCTTC.

This sequence joins TRBV9 and TRBJ2-3; TRBD2 aligns across 8 bases. The germline gives CDR1 SGDLS, CDR2 YYNGEE. The CDR3 is 15 residues long. J gave up 0 bases and V 4 bases, and 4 bases lay outside the gene matches. CDR3 amino acids: CASSSGLVSTDTQYF. The CDR3 DNA is TGTGCCAGCAGCTCGGGACTAGTAAGCACAGATACGCAGTATTTT. The full variable domain, its missing parts supplied by reference TRBV9 and TRBJ2-3, is DSGVTQTPKHLITATGQRVTLRCSPRSGDLSVYWYQQSLDQGLQFLIQYYNGEERAKGNILERFSAQQFPDLHSELNLSSLELGDSALYFCASSSGLVSTDTQYFGPGTRLTVL.

This chain connects TRBV6-5 to TRBJ1-2; 8 bases are a match to TRBD1. The CDR3 totals 12 residues. Trimming cost V 8 bases and J 7 bases; bases outside gene matches: 6. CDR1 is MNHEY, CDR2 SVGAGI, per germline. CDR3 DNA: TGTGCCAGCCTCCAGGGGGCGCGTGGCTACACCTTC. Translating gives CASLQGARGYTF.

The rearrangement links TRBV18 to TRBJ1-3; no clear D gene. Germline V gives CDR1 KGHSH, CDR2 LQKENI. Deletions cut 1 base from V and 4 bases from J, with 11 bases between. This CDR3 contains 15 residues. The DNA of the CDR3 is TGTGCCAGCTCACCACTAGGCCCGGAAGGAAACACCATATATTTT. This codes for CASSPLGPEGNTIYF.

In this sample, this clone turned up once. V is TRBV27 and J is TRBJ1-1; no firm D call. Trimming shortened V by 3 bases and J by 12 bases, and 17 bases separated the two germline ends. Germline-derived CDR1 and CDR2 are MNHEY and SMNVEV (reference sequence). The CDR3 has 13 amino acids. The CDR3 nucleotides are TGTGCCAGCAGTTTGCGGGCCAAAACGAGAACTTTCTTT. Protein: CASSLRAKTRTFF.

This rearrangement joins TRBV5-6 to TRBJ2-2; D unclear. V lost 4 bases and J lost 3, with 13 bases in between. The CDR3 totals 15 residues. The germline CDR1 and CDR2 sequences are SGHDT and YYEEEE. Here the CDR3 reads CASSPHSFYTGELFF. CDR3 DNA: TGTGCCAGCAGCCCACACTCTTTTTACACCGGGGAGCTGTTTTTT.

The chain has TRBV7-2 and TRBJ2-3; TRBD2 aligns across 7 bases. Germline values: CDR1 SGHTA, CDR2 FQGNSA. J lost 8 bases, V lost 5 bases, and 16 bases had no gene match. This CDR3 is built from 16 residues. In DNA form, the CDR3 reads TGTGCCAGCAGCCTCCTAGCGGCGGTCGAAAGGGGTACGCAGTATTTT. As protein: CASSLLAAVERGTQYF.

The chain is built from TRBV30 and TRBJ2-7; 11 nucleotides align to TRBD2. Trimming cost V 1 base and J 6 bases; bases outside gene matches: 2. Germline V gene data show CDR1 as GTSNPN and CDR2 as SVGIG (reference sequence). This CDR3 is built from 13 residues. In DNA form, the CDR3 reads TGTGCCTGGAGTGGACTAGCGGGATCCGAGCAGTACTTC. It specifies CAWSGLAGSEQYF.

The chain couples TRBV25-1 to TRBJ1-2; 8 bases align to TRBD1. Germline loops: CDR1 MGHDK, CDR2 SYGVNS. Trimming at V came to 5 bases and at J to 8 bases, leaving 13 bases not matched to a gene. CDR3 size: 15 residues. CDR3: CASSQLTGGAGGYTF. In DNA form, the CDR3 reads TGTGCCAGCAGTCAACTAACAGGGGGTGCGGGGGGCTACACCTTC.

The CDR3 DNA follows: TGTGCCAGTAGTACTCGCGGGACCGAAGCTTTCTTT. It is translated as CASSTRGTEAFF. The V and J genes are TRBV19 and TRBJ1-1; TRBD1 might be the D (5 bases). The CDR3 contains 12 residues. Germline CDR1 LNHDA, CDR2 SQIVND (reference sequence). The V end was cut by 4 bases, the J end by 8 bases, with 11 bases between.

The rearrangement joins TRBV12-5 to TRBJ2-6, with D unclear. Germline CDR1 LGHNT, CDR2 FRNRAP. V gave up 7 bases and J gave up 0 bases, with 4 bases separating them. The length of the CDR3 is 13 residues. The CDR3 DNA reads TGTGCTAGTGCGGACTCTGGGGCCAACGTCCTGACTTTC. This sequence encodes CASADSGANVLTF.

The CDR3 is CASRTGGDTQYF. For the CDR3, the DNA is TGTGCCAGCAGGACTGGGGGGGATACGCAGTATTTT. The V and J genes are TRBV6-5 and TRBJ2-3; possibly TRBD2 for D (6 bases). CDR1 is MNHEY and CDR2 is SVGAGI in the germline V gene. Between the trimmed V and J ends, which lost 6 bases and 6 bases, there was a span of 10 bases. The CDR3 sequence is 12 residues long.

CDR3 DNA: TGTGCCAGCAGCCATGCACCCGGCGAGCAGTACTTC. Amino acid sequence: CASSHAPGEQYF. The chain recombines TRBV3-1 (or the pseudogene TRBV3-2) with TRBJ2-7; no clear D. Trimming cost V 3 bases and J 6 bases, with 9 bases left between them. Germline CDR1 and CDR2: LGHDT and YNNKEL (reference sequence). This CDR3 is 12 amino acids long.

V is TRBV5-1 and J is TRBJ2-5, with TRBD2 as a possible D gene (5 bases). Trimming removed 4 bases from V and 1 base from J, with 11 bases in between. CDR1 is SGHRS and CDR2 is YFSETQ in the germline V gene. The CDR3 sequence is 14 residues long. CDR3 loop: CASSPPSSQETQYF. The CDR3 nucleotides are TGCGCCAGCAGCCCCCCTAGCAGCCAAGAGACCCAGTACTTC.

The chain employs TRBV9 and TRBJ1-3; the match to TRBD1 covers 9 bases. The CDR3 runs 16 residues. V was pared by 3 bases and J by 2 bases, with 6 bases of the junction left unmatched. Germline V CDR1 and CDR2: SGDLS, YYNGEE. The CDR3 bases are TGTGCCAGCAGCGCCTGGGACAGGGAGGCTGGAAACACCATATATTTT. Translated: CASSAWDREAGNTIYF.

The table lists this clone with a few counts. The rearrangement uses TRBV29-1 and TRBJ1-1; D gene ambiguous. The CDR3 consists of 15 residues. V was cut by 6 bases and J by 1 base, with 18 bases left in between. Germline loops: CDR1 SQVTM, CDR2 ANQGSEA. The CDR3 is CSVAAGHLANTEAFF. CDR3 coding DNA: TGCAGCGTAGCGGCCGGGCACCTTGCGAACACTGAAGCTTTCTTT.

The chain couples TRBV5-5 to TRBJ2-3, with a weak D call TRBD1 (5 bases). The germline gives CDR1 SGHKS, CDR2 YYEKEE (reference sequence). Trimming removed 3 bases at V and 1 base at J, with 15 bases between. The CDR3 contains 16 residues. The CDR3 spells CASSSLRGARTDTQYF. In nucleotides, the CDR3 is TGTGCCAGCAGCTCCCTCCGTGGGGCTCGCACAGATACGCAGTATTTT.

This sequence joins TRBV10-1 and TRBJ2-1, with D unclear. The V end was cut by 6 bases, the J end by 8 bases, with 8 bases between. CDR1 WNHNN and CDR2 SYGVQD come from the germline V gene (reference sequence). This CDR3 region has 11 residues. Written as DNA, the CDR3 is TGCGCCAGCAGAGTATCCTATGAGCAGTTCTTC. As protein: CASRVSYEQFF.

For the CDR3, the DNA is TGTGCCAGCAGCCCCAGGCTAGCGGGAGGCTACGAGCAGTACTTC. Translated: CASSPRLAGGYEQYF. The chain is built from TRBV2 and TRBJ2-7, with 11 bases aligning to TRBD2. The CDR3 runs 15 residues. Germline V gene sequence: CDR1 SNHLY, CDR2 FYNNEI. The trim removed 6 bases at V and 3 bases at J, leaving 7 bases unmatched.

The chain uses TRBV21-1 and TRBJ1-1; TRBD1 reflects the table's D call only, with no check against the DNA. TRBV21-1 is given as a pseudogene. This CDR3 has 15 amino acids. Here the CDR3 reads CASNRTGKGGTEAFF. CDR3 coding DNA: TGTGCCAGTAATAGGACAGGGAAGGGTGGCACTGAAGCTTTCTTT.

The chain uses TRBV19 and TRBJ1-2; weak D call: TRBD1 (5 bases). This CDR3 spans 13 amino acids. V dropped 4 bases and J dropped 4 bases, with 10 bases sitting between them. The germline gives CDR1 LNHDA, CDR2 SQIVND (reference sequence). The CDR3 protein is CASSTDTRYGYTF. CDR3 sequence (DNA): TGTGCCAGTAGTACGGACACACGCTATGGCTACACCTTC.

This chain links TRBV3-1 (or the pseudogene TRBV3-2) with TRBJ2-7; D might be TRBD1 or TRBD2, each matching 5 bases. The CDR3 sequence is 14 residues long. The germline V and J ends were trimmed by 6 bases and 4 bases, with 16 bases remaining between them. CDR1 and CDR2 (germline): LGHDT, YNNKEL (reference sequence). The CDR3 region is CASRQTGPNYEQYF. DNA for the CDR3: TGTGCCAGCAGGCAGACGGGACCTAATTACGAGCAGTACTTC.

The CDR3: CASRRGLLDGYTF. As DNA, the CDR3 is TGTGCCAGCAGAAGGGGGCTTCTAGATGGCTACACCTTC. The chain recombines TRBV9 with TRBJ1-2; 7 bases map to TRBD1. The CDR3 is made up of 13 amino acids. The V gene's germline CDR1 is SGDLS and CDR2 YYNGEE. The V and J ends lost 5 bases and 6 bases, in that order; junction bases with no gene match: 7.

This clone was counted a single time. The genes are TRBV7-6 and TRBJ2-7; D gene unclear. CDR3 length: 15 residues. Looked up from germline, CDR1 is SGHVS and CDR2 is FNYEAQ. Trimming took 5 bases from V and 6 from J, leaving 20 bases between them. The CDR3 DNA sequence: TGTGCCAGCAGCCCAACCCCCCAGGACCCCCGCGAGCAGTACTTC. Amino acid sequence: CASSPTPQDPREQYF.

The chain is built from TRBV7-3 and TRBJ2-5; 13 bases line up with TRBD2. The germline gives CDR1 SGHTA, CDR2 FQGTGA. The CDR3 is 16 amino acids. V shed 9 bases, J shed 5 bases, and the junction held 12 bases outside the gene matches. Here the CDR3 reads CARRDGGLAGMETQYF. The DNA of the CDR3 is TGTGCCAGAAGGGACGGGGGACTAGCGGGGATGGAGACCCAGTACTTC. Combining the CDR3 with reference TRBV7-3 and TRBJ2-5 gives the whole variable domain GAGVSQTPSNKVTEKGKYVELRCDPISGHTALYWYRQSLGQGPEFLIYFQGTGAADDSGLPNDRFFAVRPEGSVSTLKIQRTERGDSAVYLCARRDGGLAGMETQYFGPGTRLLVL.

The rearrangement uses TRBV3-1 (or the pseudogene TRBV3-2) and TRBJ1-4; 10 nucleotides match TRBD1. The length of the CDR3 is 16 residues. V lost 4 bases, J lost 11 bases, and 13 bases stayed unmatched. Germline V gives CDR1 LGHDT, CDR2 YNNKEL (reference sequence). The CDR3 protein is CASSRTRFGTGDKLFF. CDR3 sequence (DNA): TGTGCCAGCAGCCGTACCCGTTTTGGGACAGGGGACAAACTGTTTTTT.

CDR3 in amino acids: CASSGGQDATDTQYF. The CDR3, as DNA: TGCGCCAGCAGCGGGGGGCAGGACGCCACAGATACGCAGTATTTT. V is TRBV5-1 and J is TRBJ2-3; either TRBD1 or TRBD2 may fit D (6 bases each). Germline loops: CDR1 SGHRS, CDR2 YFSETQ. V lost 4 bases, J lost 2 bases, and 14 bases lay in between. This CDR3 region has 15 residues.